Each of the 16 T cell receptor beta chains below was sequenced from the same sample in a study of T cells in Graves' hyperthyroidism and ophthalmopathy. Researchers amplified the TCR beta CDR3 regions from RNA transcripts. First-round RT-PCR targeting the TCR CDR3 was performed with the HTBI primer set. TCRdb recomputed calls from the multiplex PCR reads with MiXCR, one row per CDR3 protein. The profile shows hundreds of thousands of distinct CDR3 sequences, about 17% of them singletons. The material sequenced was blood. The receptors stem from a man between 40 and 49 years old with Graves' hyperthyroidism.

This clonotype was seen ten or more times. The chain recombines TRBV18 with TRBJ2-6; tentatively, D is TRBD1 (5 bases). This CDR3 is 14 amino acids long. Germline V gene sequence: CDR1 KGHSH, CDR2 LQKENI. V gave up 4 bases and J gave up 3 bases, with 7 bases separating them. The CDR3 sequence is CASSQGYGANVLTF. As DNA, the CDR3 is TGTGCCAGCTCACAGGGGTATGGGGCCAACGTCCTGACTTTC.

Remarks on this clonotype: This may arise from a read error, as a much more abundant clone is one base away. The chain links TRBV12-3 or TRBV12-4 to TRBJ1-3; a possible D gene is TRBD1 (5 bases). The CDR3 contains 15 residues. Trimming stripped 6 bases from V and 2 bases from J, with 14 bases between. The CDR3 DNA sequence: TGTGCCAGCAGCCGCCTGGGAGGGGCTGGAAACACCATATATTTT. Protein: CASSRLGGAGNTIYF.

This clonotype was picked up many times. The chain couples TRBV7-4 to TRBJ1-2; TRBD1 is a possible D gene (5 bases). This CDR3 is built from 12 residues. Trimming shortened V by 4 bases and J by 6 bases, and 9 bases separated the two germline ends. From germline, CDR1 is SGHVT and CDR2 SQSDAQ. The CDR3 is CASSSKTDGYTF. The CDR3 DNA reads TGTGCCAGCAGCTCAAAGACAGATGGCTACACCTTC.

This clonotype was seen many times. The chain links TRBV5-1 to TRBJ2-2; the D gene is possibly TRBD2 (5 bases). CDR1 SGHRS and CDR2 YFSETQ come from the germline V gene. V dropped 0 bases and J dropped 7 bases, with 19 bases sitting between them. The CDR3 has 17 amino acids. Here the CDR3 DNA reads TGCGCCAGCAGCTTGGTAGGCAGCCGCATGGAGGACGGGGAGCTGTTTTTT. The encoded protein is CASSLVGSRMEDGELFF.

The rearrangement joins TRBV5-6 to TRBJ1-2, with D perhaps TRBD1 (5 bases). V lost 3 bases and J 5 bases, leaving 11 bases between the germline ends. The CDR3 runs 13 residues. CDR1 is SGHDT, CDR2 YYEEEE, per germline. The CDR3 is CASSSGPFYGYTF. The CDR3, as DNA: TGTGCCAGCAGCTCGGGACCGTTTTATGGCTACACCTTC.

As concerns this clonotype: Since the CDR3 does not end with the conserved phenylalanine or tryptophan, this likely comes from a read error. The chain couples TRBV3-1 to TRBJ1-2; 9 bases are a match to TRBD1. The CDR3 loop spans 14 amino acids. From germline, CDR1 is LGHDT and CDR2 YNNKEL (reference sequence). V trimming: 3 bases; J trimming: 7 bases; junction bases outside the gene matches: 6. CDR3 protein: CASSHGTGFSGYTL. CDR3 nucleotide sequence: TGTGCCAGCAGCCACGGGACAGGGTTTAGTGGCTACACCCTC.

This clonotype was observed many times. The CDR3 protein is CASRPRDRDYEQYF. In DNA, the CDR3 is TGTGCCAGCAGACCCCGGGACCGAGACTACGAGCAGTACTTC. The chain links TRBV6-2 or TRBV6-3 to TRBJ2-7; TRBD1 or TRBD2 may be the D gene (5 bases each). Trimming pared 6 bases from V and 3 bases from J, leaving 15 bases between. The CDR3 is 14 amino acids. CDR1 and CDR2 (germline): MNHEY, SVGEGT.

The chain employs TRBV3-1 and TRBJ1-1; possible D gene TRBD1, 6 bases. CDR3 length equals 16 residues. Deletions cut 4 bases from V and 4 bases from J, with 19 bases between. Germline values: CDR1 LGHDT, CDR2 YNNKEL (reference sequence). CDR3 bases: TGTGCCAGCAGCCGGCTTTGGGGGCAGGGATCCACTGAAGCTTTCTTT. Its translation is CASSRLWGQGSTEAFF.

This clonotype was counted at least ten times. The V and J genes are TRBV20-1 and TRBJ2-1; tentative D call: TRBD2 (5 bases). The CDR3 length is 13 residues. Trimming shortened V by 4 bases and J by 5 bases, and 12 bases separated the two germline ends. Germline CDR1 DFQATT, CDR2 SNEGSKA (reference sequence). The CDR3 region is CSAISPEDNEQFF. The CDR3 DNA sequence: TGCAGTGCTATTAGCCCGGAGGACAATGAGCAGTTCTTC.

V gene TRBV20-1 combines with J gene TRBJ1-5, with D perhaps matching TRBD1 (5 bases). The CDR3 is 16 residues long. Germline-derived CDR1 and CDR2 are DFQATT and SNEGSKA (reference sequence). The V and J ends lost 5 bases and 0 bases respectively, with 17 bases between them. This chain's CDR3 is CSAGGGRIYSNQPQHF. Written as DNA, the CDR3 is TGCAGTGCTGGGGGTGGGCGGATCTATAGCAATCAGCCCCAGCATTTT.

At least ten counts were recorded for this clonotype. V and J are TRBV30 and TRBJ2-5; TRBD2 matches 10 bases. Germline CDR1 GTSNPN, CDR2 SVGIG (reference sequence). With 0 bases clipped from V and 0 bases from J, the junction kept 7 bases outside the gene matches. This CDR3 has 17 amino acids. CDR3 sequence (DNA): TGTGCCTGGAGTGTAGTAGCGGGGGGTCTGTACCAAGAGACCCAGTACTTC. This codes for CAWSVVAGGLYQETQYF.

This clonotype was seen ten or more times. The rearrangement uses TRBV6-1 and TRBJ2-3, with TRBD2 as a possible D gene (5 bases). Germline V gene sequence: CDR1 MNHNS, CDR2 SASEGT. The CDR3 totals 13 residues. The V end lost 2 bases, the J end lost 7 bases, and 10 bases lay between the germline ends. The CDR3 loop is CASSERGKYTQYF. The CDR3 region has the DNA TGTGCCAGCAGTGAAAGAGGGAAGTATACGCAGTATTTT.

The table lists this clonotype with many counts. V gene TRBV29-1 combines with J gene TRBJ2-7; D is undetermined. The CDR3 extends over 12 amino acids. In germline, CDR1 is SQVTM, CDR2 ANQGSEA. Trimming removed 4 bases from V and 1 base from J, with 8 bases in between. CDR3 sequence: CSVGTGSYEQYF. CDR3 nucleotide sequence: TGCAGCGTTGGGACGGGTTCCTACGAGCAGTACTTC.

This clonotype was observed a handful of times. The chain links TRBV15 to TRBJ2-6; no clear D. Germline CDR1 reads LNHNV; CDR2 reads YYDKDF (reference sequence). The ends were cut back, 2 bases at V and 1 base at J, with 3 bases in the middle. The length of the CDR3 is 14 residues. Written as DNA, the CDR3 is TGTGCCACCAGCAGAAGATCTGGGGCCAACGTCCTGACTTTC. Translating it yields CATSRRSGANVLTF.

This clonotype was found many times. The chain links TRBV20-1 to TRBJ1-2; the D gene is possibly TRBD1 (6 bases). Germline V gives CDR1 DFQATT, CDR2 SNEGSKA (reference sequence). V was shortened by 1 base and J by 4 bases, with 10 bases between the two germline ends. There are 13 residues in the CDR3. The CDR3 region has the DNA TGCAGTGCTAGAGCGGGGGCAGGCTATGGCTACACCTTC. This encodes CSARAGAGYGYTF.

There are many counts of this clonotype. The chain joins TRBV3-1 to TRBJ1-2, with D maybe TRBD1 (6 bases). CDR3 size: 12 residues. V was clipped by 6 bases and J by 8 bases, with 13 bases between them. CDR1 is LGHDT, CDR2 YNNKEL, per germline (reference sequence). The CDR3 sequence: CASSYTGSGYTF. The CDR3, as DNA: TGTGCCAGCAGTTACACAGGGAGCGGCTACACCTTC.